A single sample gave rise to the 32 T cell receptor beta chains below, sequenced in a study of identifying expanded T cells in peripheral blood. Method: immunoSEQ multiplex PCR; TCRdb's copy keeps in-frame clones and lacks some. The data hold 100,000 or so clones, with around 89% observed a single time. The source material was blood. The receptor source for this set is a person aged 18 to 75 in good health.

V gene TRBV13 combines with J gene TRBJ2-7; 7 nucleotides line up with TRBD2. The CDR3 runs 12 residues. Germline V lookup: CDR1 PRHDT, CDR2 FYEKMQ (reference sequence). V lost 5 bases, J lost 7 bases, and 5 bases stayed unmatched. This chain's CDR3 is CASSAGRGEQYF. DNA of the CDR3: TGTGCCAGCAGCGCGGGGAGGGGTGAGCAGTACTTC. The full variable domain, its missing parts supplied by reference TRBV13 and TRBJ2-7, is AAGVIQSPRHLIKEKRETATLKCYPIPRHDTVYWYQQGPGQDPQFLISFYEKMQSDKGSIPDRFSAQQFSDYHSELNMSSLELGDSALYFCASSAGRGEQYFGPGTRLTVT.

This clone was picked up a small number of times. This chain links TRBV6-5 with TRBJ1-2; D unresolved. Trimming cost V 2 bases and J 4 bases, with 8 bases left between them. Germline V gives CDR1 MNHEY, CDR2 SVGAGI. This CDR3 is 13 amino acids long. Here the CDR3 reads CASSYGIGYGYTF. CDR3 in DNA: TGTGCCAGCAGTTACGGTATCGGCTATGGCTACACCTTC.

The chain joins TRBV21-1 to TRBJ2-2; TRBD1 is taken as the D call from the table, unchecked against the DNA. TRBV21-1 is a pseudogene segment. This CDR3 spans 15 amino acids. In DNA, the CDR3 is TGTGCCAGCAGCGCAACAGGGATGGGCACCGGGGAGCTGTTTTTT. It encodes CASSATGMGTGELFF.

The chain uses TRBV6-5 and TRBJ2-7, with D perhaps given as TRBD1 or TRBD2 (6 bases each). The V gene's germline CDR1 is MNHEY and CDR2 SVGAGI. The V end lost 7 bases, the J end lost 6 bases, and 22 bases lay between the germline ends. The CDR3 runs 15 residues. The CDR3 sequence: CASTSRGRWVVEQYF. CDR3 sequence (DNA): TGTGCCAGCACCTCCCGGGGGCGGTGGGTGGTCGAGCAGTACTTC.

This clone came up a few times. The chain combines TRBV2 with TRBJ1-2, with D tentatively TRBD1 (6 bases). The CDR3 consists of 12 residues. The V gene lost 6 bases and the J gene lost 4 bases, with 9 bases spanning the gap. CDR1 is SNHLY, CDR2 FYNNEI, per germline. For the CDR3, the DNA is TGTGCCAGCAGAGACAGGCTCTATGGCTACACCTTC. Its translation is CASRDRLYGYTF.

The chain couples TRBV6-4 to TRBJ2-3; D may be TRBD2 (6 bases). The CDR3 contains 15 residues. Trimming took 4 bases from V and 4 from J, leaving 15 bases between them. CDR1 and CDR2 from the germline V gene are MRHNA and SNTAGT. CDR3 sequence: CASSASSGSSDTQYF. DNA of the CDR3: TGTGCCAGCAGTGCGAGTAGCGGATCATCAGATACGCAGTATTTT.

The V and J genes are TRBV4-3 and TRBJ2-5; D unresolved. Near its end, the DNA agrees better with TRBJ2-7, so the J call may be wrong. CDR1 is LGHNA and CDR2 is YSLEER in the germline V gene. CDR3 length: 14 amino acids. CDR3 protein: CASSQDSGYYEQYF. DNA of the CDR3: TGCGCCAGCAGCCAAGACTCAGGTTACTACGAGCAGTACTTC.

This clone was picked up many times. Written as DNA, the CDR3 is TGTGCCAGTAAGGGACAGTTGAACACTGAAGCTTTCTTT. Translated: CASKGQLNTEAFF. V and J are TRBV19 and TRBJ1-1; TRBD1 matches 7 bases. The CDR3 runs to 13 residues. V dropped 7 bases and J dropped 0; count of bases not matched to a gene: 2. The germline CDR1 and CDR2 sequences are LNHDA and SQIVND (reference sequence).

In DNA, the CDR3 is TGTGCCAGCAGTGTTCTTGGGACAGAGAACACCGGGGAGCTGTTTTTT. Its translation: CASSVLGTENTGELFF. The J gene is TRBJ2-2, the V gene TRBV6-1; 7 nucleotides line up with TRBD1. V trimming: 4 bases; J trimming: 1 base; junction bases outside the gene matches: 6. The CDR3 contains 16 residues. Looked up from germline, CDR1 is MNHNS and CDR2 is SASEGT.

In DNA form, the CDR3 reads TGTGCCAGCAGCTGGGGGGGAATGGGACAGGGGCTCGGCTACACCTTC. Amino acid sequence: CASSWGGMGQGLGYTF. The chain couples TRBV5-4 to TRBJ1-2; 10 nucleotides line up with TRBD1. V trimming: 3 bases; J trimming: 8 bases; junction bases outside the gene matches: 13. CDR1 is SGHNT, CDR2 YYREEE, per germline (reference sequence). The CDR3 length is 16 residues. The whole variable domain, remainder taken from reference TRBV5-4 and TRBJ1-2, is ETGVTQSPTHLIKTRGQQVTLRCSSQSGHNTVSWYQQALGQGPQFIFQYYREEENGRGNFPPRFSGLQFPNYSSELNVNALELDDSALYLCASSWGGMGQGLGYTFGSGTRLTVV.

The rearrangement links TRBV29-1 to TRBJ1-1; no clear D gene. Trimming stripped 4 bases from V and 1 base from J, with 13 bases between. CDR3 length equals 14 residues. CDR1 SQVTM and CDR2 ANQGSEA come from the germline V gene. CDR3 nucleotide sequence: TGCAGCGTTGGGGCGTTAAACAGGAACACTGAAGCTTTCTTT. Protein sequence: CSVGALNRNTEAFF.

The CDR3 bases are TGTGCCAGCAGCCAGGGGAAGGGGGTAGATGGCTACACCTTC. As protein: CASSQGKGVDGYTF. J is TRBJ1-2 and V is TRBV4-2; tentative D call: TRBD1 (6 bases). Trimming took 3 bases from V and 6 from J, leaving 14 bases between them. The germline CDR1 and CDR2 sequences are LGHNA and YNFKEQ. The CDR3 is 14 amino acids.

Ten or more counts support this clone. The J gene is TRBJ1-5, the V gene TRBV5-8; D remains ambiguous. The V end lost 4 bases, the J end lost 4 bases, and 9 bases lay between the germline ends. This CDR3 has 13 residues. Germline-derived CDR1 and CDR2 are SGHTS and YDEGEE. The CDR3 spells CASSAPNNQPQHF. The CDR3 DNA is TGTGCCAGCAGCGCCCCTAATAATCAGCCCCAGCATTTT. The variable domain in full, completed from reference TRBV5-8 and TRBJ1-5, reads EAGVTQSPTHLIKTRGQQATLRCSPISGHTSVYWYQQALGLGLQFLLWYDEGEERNRGNFPPRFSGRQFPNYSSELNVNALELEDSALYLCASSAPNNQPQHFGDGTRLSIL.

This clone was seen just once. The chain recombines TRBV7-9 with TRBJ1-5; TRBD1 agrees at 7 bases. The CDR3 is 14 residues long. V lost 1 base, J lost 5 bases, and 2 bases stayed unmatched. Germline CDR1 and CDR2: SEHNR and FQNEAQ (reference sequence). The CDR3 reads CASSLGTGDQPQHF. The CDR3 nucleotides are TGTGCCAGCAGCTTAGGGACAGGTGATCAGCCCCAGCATTTT.

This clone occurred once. The CDR3 sequence is CASSLAGSDNEQFF. The DNA of the CDR3 is TGCGCCAGCAGCTTGGCTGGGAGCGACAATGAGCAGTTCTTC. V and J are TRBV5-1 and TRBJ2-1; D may be TRBD2 (5 bases). Germline V gene data show CDR1 as SGHRS and CDR2 as YFSETQ. Trimming left V 0 bases short and J 5 bases short, with 9 bases between. The CDR3 covers 14 residues.

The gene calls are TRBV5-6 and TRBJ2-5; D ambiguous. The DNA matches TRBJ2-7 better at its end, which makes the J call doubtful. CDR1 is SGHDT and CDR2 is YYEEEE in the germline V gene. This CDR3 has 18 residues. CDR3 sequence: CASSFSSSGIVWGYEQYF. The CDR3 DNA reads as TGTGCCAGCAGCTTTTCCAGCAGTGGAATAGTCTGGGGCTACGAGCAGTACTTC.

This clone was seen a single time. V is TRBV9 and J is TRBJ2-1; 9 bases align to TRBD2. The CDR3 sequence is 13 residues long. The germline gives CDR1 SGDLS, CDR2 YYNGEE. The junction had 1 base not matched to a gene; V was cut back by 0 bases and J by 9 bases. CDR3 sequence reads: CASSVDSGGEQFF. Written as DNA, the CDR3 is TGTGCCAGCAGCGTAGATAGCGGGGGTGAGCAGTTCTTC.

The CDR3 nucleotides read TGTGCCAGCTCAAAGGGGGCGACTGGGGAGACCCAGTACTTC. Protein sequence: CASSKGATGETQYF. The chain carries TRBV18 and TRBJ2-5; TRBD1 agrees at 7 bases. There are 14 residues in the CDR3. Germline-derived CDR1 and CDR2 are KGHSH and LQKENI. The ends lost 5 bases at V and 5 bases at J; junction bases unmatched: 8. The whole variable domain, remainder taken from reference TRBV18 and TRBJ2-5, is NAGVMQNPRHLVRRRGQEARLRCSPMKGHSHVYWYRQLPEEGLKFMVYLQKENIIDESGMPKERFSAEFPKEGPSILRIQQVVRGDSAAYFCASSKGATGETQYFGPGTRLLVL.

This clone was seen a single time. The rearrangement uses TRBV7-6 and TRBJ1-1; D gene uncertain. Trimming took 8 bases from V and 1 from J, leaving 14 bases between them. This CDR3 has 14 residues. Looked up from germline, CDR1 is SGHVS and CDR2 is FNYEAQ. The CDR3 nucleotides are TGTGCCAGCCGGATGGGCAGTAAGAACACTGAAGCTTTCTTT. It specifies CASRMGSKNTEAFF.

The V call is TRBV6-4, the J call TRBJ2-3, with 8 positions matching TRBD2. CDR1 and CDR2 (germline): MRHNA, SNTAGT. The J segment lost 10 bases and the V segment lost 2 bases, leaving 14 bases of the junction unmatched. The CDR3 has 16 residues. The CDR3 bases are TGTGCCAGCAGTGACACAAGTACTAGCGGCGCGGAGTCGCAGTATTTT. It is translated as CASSDTSTSGAESQYF.

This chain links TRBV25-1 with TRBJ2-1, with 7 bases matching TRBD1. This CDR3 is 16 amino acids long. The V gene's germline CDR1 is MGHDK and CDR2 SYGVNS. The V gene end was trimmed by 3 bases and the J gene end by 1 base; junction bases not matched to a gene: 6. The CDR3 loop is CASSDSGGRSYNEQFF. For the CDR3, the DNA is TGTGCCAGCAGTGATTCAGGGGGTAGGTCCTACAATGAGCAGTTCTTC.

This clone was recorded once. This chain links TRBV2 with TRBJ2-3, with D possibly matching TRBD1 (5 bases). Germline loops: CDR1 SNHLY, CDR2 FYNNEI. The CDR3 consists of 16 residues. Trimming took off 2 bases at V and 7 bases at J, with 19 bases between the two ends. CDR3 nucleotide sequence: TGTGCCAGCAGTGAACAGGGCCTATCTATAGTTAATACGCAGTATTTT. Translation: CASSEQGLSIVNTQYF. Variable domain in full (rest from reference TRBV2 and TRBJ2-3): EPEVTQTPSHQVTQMGQEVILRCVPISNHLYFYWYRQILGQKVEFLVSFYNNEISEKSEIFDDQFSVERPDGSNFTLKIRSTKLEDSAMYFCASSEQGLSIVNTQYFGPGTRLTVL.

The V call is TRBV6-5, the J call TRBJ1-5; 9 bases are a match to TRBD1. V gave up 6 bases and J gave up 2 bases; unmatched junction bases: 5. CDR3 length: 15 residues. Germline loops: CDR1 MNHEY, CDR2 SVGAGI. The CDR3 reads CASRFRTGGNQPQHF. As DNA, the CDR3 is TGTGCCAGCAGGTTTAGGACAGGGGGCAATCAGCCCCAGCATTTT.

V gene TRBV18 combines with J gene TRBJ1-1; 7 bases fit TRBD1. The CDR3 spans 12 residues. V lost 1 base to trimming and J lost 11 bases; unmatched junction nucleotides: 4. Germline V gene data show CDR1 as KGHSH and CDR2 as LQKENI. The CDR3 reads CASSPRQGLAFF. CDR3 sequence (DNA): TGTGCCAGCTCACCACGACAGGGTTTGGCTTTCTTT.

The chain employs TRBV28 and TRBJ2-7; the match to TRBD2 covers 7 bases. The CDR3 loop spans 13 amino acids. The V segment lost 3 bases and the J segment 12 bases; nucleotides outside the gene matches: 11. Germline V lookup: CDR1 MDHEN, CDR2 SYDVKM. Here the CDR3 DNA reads TGTGCCAGCAGTTTGGGGACCAGGACTAGGCGGTACTTC. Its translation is CASSLGTRTRRYF.

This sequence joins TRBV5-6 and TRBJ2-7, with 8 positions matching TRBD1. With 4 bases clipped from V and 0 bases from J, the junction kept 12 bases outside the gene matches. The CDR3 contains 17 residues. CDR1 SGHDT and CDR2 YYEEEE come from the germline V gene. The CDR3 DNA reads TGTGCCAGCAGCCCAGCCGGACAGGGAAGGAGCTCCTACGAGCAGTACTTC. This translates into CASSPAGQGRSSYEQYF.

The CDR3, as DNA: TGTGCCAGCAGTTTCTCCCCCGGGACAGGGGGAGGCGAGCAGTACTTC. This gives the protein CASSFSPGTGGGEQYF. The gene calls are TRBV28 and TRBJ2-7, with 11 bases that match TRBD1. Germline V gene lookup returns CDR1 MDHEN and CDR2 SYDVKM. With 3 bases clipped from V and 6 bases from J, the junction kept 10 bases outside the gene matches. This CDR3 region has 16 residues. Based on the CDR3 plus reference TRBV28 and TRBJ2-7, the full variable domain is DVKVTQSSRYLVKRTGEKVFLECVQDMDHENMFWYRQDPGLGLRLIYFSYDVKMKEKGDIPEGYSVSREKKERFSLILESASTNQTSMYLCASSFSPGTGGGEQYFGPGTRLTVT.

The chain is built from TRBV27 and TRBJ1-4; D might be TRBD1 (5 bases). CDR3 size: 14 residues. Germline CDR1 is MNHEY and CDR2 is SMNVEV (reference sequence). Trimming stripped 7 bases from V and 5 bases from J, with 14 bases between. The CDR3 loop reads CASKLQRGNEKLFF. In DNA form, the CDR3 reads TGTGCCAGCAAACTCCAGAGGGGAAATGAAAAACTGTTTTTT.

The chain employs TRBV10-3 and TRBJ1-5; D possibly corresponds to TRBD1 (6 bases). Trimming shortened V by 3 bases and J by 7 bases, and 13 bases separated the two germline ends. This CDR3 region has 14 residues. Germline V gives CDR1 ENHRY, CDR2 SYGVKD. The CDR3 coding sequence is TGTGCCATCAGTGATACAGGGCTCATGCAGCCCCAGCATTTT. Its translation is CAISDTGLMQPQHF.

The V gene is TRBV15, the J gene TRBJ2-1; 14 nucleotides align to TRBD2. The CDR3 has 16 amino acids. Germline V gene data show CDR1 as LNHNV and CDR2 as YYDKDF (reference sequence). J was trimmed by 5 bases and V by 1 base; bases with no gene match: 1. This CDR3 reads CATSRGLAGGDNEQFF. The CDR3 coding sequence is TGTGCCACCAGCAGAGGACTAGCGGGGGGGGACAATGAGCAGTTCTTC.

The CDR3 DNA is TGTGCCAGCAGCTTGACAGGGGGTTTCGCCGGGGAGCTGTTTTTT. It yields the protein CASSLTGGFAGELFF. This sequence joins TRBV25-1 and TRBJ2-2; 9 bases fit TRBD1. Germline V gives CDR1 MGHDK, CDR2 SYGVNS. The CDR3 spans 15 residues. The V gene end was trimmed by 6 bases and the J gene end by 6 bases; junction bases not matched to a gene: 8.

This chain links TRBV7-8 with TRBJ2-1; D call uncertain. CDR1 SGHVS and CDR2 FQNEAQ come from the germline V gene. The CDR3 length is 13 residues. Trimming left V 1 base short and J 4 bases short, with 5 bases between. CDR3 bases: TGTGCCAGCAGCTTAGACCCGTACAATGAGCAGTTCTTC. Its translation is CASSLDPYNEQFF.